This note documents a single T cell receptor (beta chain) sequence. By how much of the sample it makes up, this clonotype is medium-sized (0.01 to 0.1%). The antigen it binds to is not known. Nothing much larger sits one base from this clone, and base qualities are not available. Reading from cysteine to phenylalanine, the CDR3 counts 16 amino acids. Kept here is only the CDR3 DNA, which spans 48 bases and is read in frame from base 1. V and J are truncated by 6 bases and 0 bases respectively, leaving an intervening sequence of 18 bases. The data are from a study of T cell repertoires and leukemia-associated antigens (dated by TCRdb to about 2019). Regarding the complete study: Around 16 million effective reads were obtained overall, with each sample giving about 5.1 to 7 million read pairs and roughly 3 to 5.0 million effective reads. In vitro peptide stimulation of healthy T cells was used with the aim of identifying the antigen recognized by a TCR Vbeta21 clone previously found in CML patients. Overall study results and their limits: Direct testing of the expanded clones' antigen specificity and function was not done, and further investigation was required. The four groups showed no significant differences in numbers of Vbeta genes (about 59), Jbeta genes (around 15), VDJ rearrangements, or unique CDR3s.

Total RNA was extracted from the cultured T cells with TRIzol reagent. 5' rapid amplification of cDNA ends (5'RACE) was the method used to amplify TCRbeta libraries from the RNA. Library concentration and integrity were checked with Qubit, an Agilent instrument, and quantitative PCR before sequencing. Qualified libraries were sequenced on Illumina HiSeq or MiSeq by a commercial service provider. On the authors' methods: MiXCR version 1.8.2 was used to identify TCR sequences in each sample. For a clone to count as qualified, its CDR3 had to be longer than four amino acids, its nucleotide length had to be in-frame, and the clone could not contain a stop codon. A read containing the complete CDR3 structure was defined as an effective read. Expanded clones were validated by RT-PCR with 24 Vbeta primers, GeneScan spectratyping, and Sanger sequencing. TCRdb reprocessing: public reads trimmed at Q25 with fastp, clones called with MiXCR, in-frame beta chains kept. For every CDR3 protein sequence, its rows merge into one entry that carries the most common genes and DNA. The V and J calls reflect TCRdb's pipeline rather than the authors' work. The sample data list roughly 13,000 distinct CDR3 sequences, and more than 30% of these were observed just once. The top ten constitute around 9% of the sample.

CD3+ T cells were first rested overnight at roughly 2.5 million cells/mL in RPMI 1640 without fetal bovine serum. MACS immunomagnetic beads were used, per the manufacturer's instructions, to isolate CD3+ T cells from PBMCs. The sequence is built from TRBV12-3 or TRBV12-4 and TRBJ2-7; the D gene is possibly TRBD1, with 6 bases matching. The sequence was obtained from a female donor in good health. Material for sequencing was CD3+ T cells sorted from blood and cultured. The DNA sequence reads TGTGCCAGCAGCCGCTTCGGACAGACGATCTCCTACGAGCAGTACTTC. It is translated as CASSRFGQTISYEQYF.